A selection of T cell receptor beta chains follows, all from one sample in a study of early T cells in non-severe SARS-CoV-2 infection. Each CDR3 protein is one row after TCRdb ran MiXCR on the 5' RACE reads. This sample has some 50,000 distinct CDR3 sequences, with about a tenth found just once. The material sequenced was whole blood. Every receptor here comes from an adult who was a healthcare worker with PCR-confirmed SARS-CoV-2 infection or an uninfected control (not recorded which). The CDR3 runs from the conserved cysteine through the conserved F or W. The order of the fields is V gene, CDR3 length, D gene, clone size, J gene, CDR3 DNA, CDR3 protein. The D gene is left open where the match is weak. For some rows the clone size is stated as once, few or many, or as a class when expanded; others skip it.

V gene: TRBV18; CDR3 length: 12; D gene: -; clone size: -; J gene: TRBJ2-7; CDR3 DNA: TGTGCCAGCTCACCAAGGGTGCACGAGCAGTACTTC; CDR3 protein: CASSPRVHEQYF
V gene: TRBV7-2; CDR3 length: 14; D gene: -; clone size: -; J gene: TRBJ1-4; CDR3 DNA: TGTGCCAGCAGTGCCGGGACGGCTAATGAAAAACTGTTTTTT; CDR3 protein: CASSAGTANEKLFF
V gene: TRBV9; CDR3 length: 14; D gene: -; clone size: few; J gene: TRBJ2-7; CDR3 DNA: TGTGCCAGCAGCGTAGGGCAAAGCTCCTACGAGCAGTACTTC; CDR3 protein: CASSVGQSSYEQYF
V gene: TRBV6-1; CDR3 length: 13; D gene: -; clone size: few; J gene: TRBJ1-2; CDR3 DNA: TGTGCCAGCAGTGAGGGGCGGACGCTCTTGATCCGCTTC; CDR3 protein: CASSEGRTLLIRF
V gene: TRBV5-5; CDR3 length: 15; D gene: TRBD2; clone size: few; J gene: TRBJ2-5; CDR3 DNA: TGTGCCAGCAGCTTGCCTAGCGGGGGAGAGGAGACCCAGTACTTC; CDR3 protein: CASSLPSGGEETQYF
V gene: TRBV29-1; CDR3 length: 13; D gene: TRBD1; clone size: few; J gene: TRBJ1-5; CDR3 DNA: TGCAGCGTCGGGACAGATAGAAATCAGCCCCAGCATTTT; CDR3 protein: CSVGTDRNQPQHF
V gene: TRBV7-9; CDR3 length: 11; D gene: -; clone size: -; J gene: TRBJ1-1; CDR3 DNA: TGTGCCAGCAGCTCCTCCACTGAAGCTTTCTTT; CDR3 protein: CASSSSTEAFF
V gene: TRBV9; CDR3 length: 15; D gene: -; clone size: few; J gene: TRBJ2-1; CDR3 DNA: TGTGCCAGCAGCGTAAGTCCGGACAGTGACAATGAGCAGTTCTTC; CDR3 protein: CASSVSPDSDNEQFF
V gene: TRBV3-1; CDR3 length: 16; D gene: TRBD1; clone size: -; J gene: TRBJ2-5; CDR3 DNA: TGTGCCAGCAGCCAAGCCGGGACAGGGATCTCGGAGACCCAGTACTTC; CDR3 protein: CASSQAGTGISETQYF
V gene: TRBV29-1; CDR3 length: 13; D gene: -; clone size: many; J gene: TRBJ2-7; CDR3 DNA: TGCAGCGTTGAAGCTACAGGGTTGGGGGAGCAGTACTTC; CDR3 protein: CSVEATGLGEQYF
V gene: TRBV7-9; CDR3 length: 11; D gene: -; clone size: many; J gene: TRBJ2-1; CDR3 DNA: TGTGCCAGCAGCTTTCTCGATGAGCAGTTCTTC; CDR3 protein: CASSFLDEQFF
V gene: TRBV6-2/TRBV6-3; CDR3 length: 15; D gene: TRBD1; clone size: many; J gene: TRBJ1-2; CDR3 DNA: TGTGCCAGCAGGGGTTCAGGGGGAAAGTCAGATGGCTACACCTTC; CDR3 protein: CASRGSGGKSDGYTF
V gene: TRBV3-1; CDR3 length: 16; D gene: TRBD1; clone size: -; J gene: TRBJ1-2; CDR3 DNA: TGTGCCAGCAGCCAAGAGGGACAGGGGGCAAACTATGGCTACACCTTC; CDR3 protein: CASSQEGQGANYGYTF
V gene: TRBV5-1; CDR3 length: 15; D gene: -; clone size: few; J gene: TRBJ1-1; CDR3 DNA: TGCGCCAGCAGCTTGGAGGTGGGGGGCAGGACTGAAGCTTTCTTT; CDR3 protein: CASSLEVGGRTEAFF
V gene: TRBV6-1; CDR3 length: 15; D gene: -; clone size: many; J gene: TRBJ1-5; CDR3 DNA: TGTGCCAGCAGTCTCGAGGGTGCAAGCAATCAGCCCCAGCATTTT; CDR3 protein: CASSLEGASNQPQHF
V gene: TRBV27; CDR3 length: 14; D gene: -; clone size: few; J gene: TRBJ1-1; CDR3 DNA: TGTGCCAGCAGTTTACAAATTGAGAACACTGAAGCTTTCTTT; CDR3 protein: CASSLQIENTEAFF
V gene: TRBV15; CDR3 length: 13; D gene: -; clone size: many; J gene: TRBJ2-1; CDR3 DNA: TGTGCCACCAGCAGTCCCCCAGTTGATGAGCAGTTCTTC; CDR3 protein: CATSSPPVDEQFF
V gene: TRBV25-1; CDR3 length: 15; D gene: TRBD1; clone size: -; J gene: TRBJ2-5; CDR3 DNA: TGTGCCAGCAGTGATCCTCAGGGGGCGGGTGAGACCCAGTACTTC; CDR3 protein: CASSDPQGAGETQYF
V gene: TRBV7-2; CDR3 length: 15; D gene: -; clone size: -; J gene: TRBJ1-1; CDR3 DNA: TGTGCCAGCAGCCCCACGGCTGAGAGAAGCACTGAAGCTTTCTTT; CDR3 protein: CASSPTAERSTEAFF
V gene: TRBV11-2; CDR3 length: 12; D gene: -; clone size: -; J gene: TRBJ2-1; CDR3 DNA: TGTGCCAGCACCAGGGGGGACAATGAGCAGTTCTTC; CDR3 protein: CASTRGDNEQFF
V gene: TRBV5-4; CDR3 length: 17; D gene: TRBD2; clone size: many; J gene: TRBJ2-1; CDR3 DNA: TGTGCCAGCAGCCTGGGACTAGCGGGGGGGCAGGGCAATGAGCAGTTCTTC; CDR3 protein: CASSLGLAGGQGNEQFF
V gene: TRBV18; CDR3 length: 15; D gene: TRBD1; clone size: -; J gene: TRBJ1-2; CDR3 DNA: TGTGCCAGCTCACGAGACAGGGGACATAACTATGGCTACACCTTC; CDR3 protein: CASSRDRGHNYGYTF
V gene: TRBV9; CDR3 length: 13; D gene: -; clone size: few; J gene: TRBJ2-5; CDR3 DNA: TGTGCCAGCAGCGTAGGATTGTCGGGAACCCAGTACTTC; CDR3 protein: CASSVGLSGTQYF
V gene: TRBV7-9; CDR3 length: 14; D gene: -; clone size: many; J gene: TRBJ1-4; CDR3 DNA: TGTGCCAGCAGCCCGACGGTTGCTAATGAAAAACTGTTTTTT; CDR3 protein: CASSPTVANEKLFF
V gene: TRBV7-2; CDR3 length: 13; D gene: -; clone size: many; J gene: TRBJ2-7; CDR3 DNA: TGTGCCAGCGCCCCGCGGGGAGCCTACGAGCAGTACTTC; CDR3 protein: CASAPRGAYEQYF
V gene: TRBV5-1; CDR3 length: 16; D gene: TRBD1; clone size: -; J gene: TRBJ1-3; CDR3 DNA: TGCGCCAGCAGCTTAAGGACAGGGACGGCTGGAAACTCCATATATTTT; CDR3 protein: CASSLRTGTAGNSIYF